This entry features one T cell receptor beta chain sequence. As processed by the authors: Counts of nucleated cells, estimated from reference gene primer amplification, were obtained. The protocol was immunoSEQ multiplex PCR, while the TCRdb copy is restricted to in-frame clones and leaves out a portion. V, J and clone size were drawn from that table, and D and trimming were deduced from the DNA. This table has about 200,000 clones, 65% to 85% appearing once. The data derive from a study of blood T cell repertoires in COVID-19. At the level of the study: Spain, Italy and the United States supplied samples that represented acute and convalescent COVID-19. Sources were T cells, B-cell-depleted T cells, or PBMCs; the material itself was cDNA or gDNA.

Germline assignment: CDR1 SEHNR and CDR2 FQNEAQ (reference sequence). Trimming stripped 7 bases from V and 3 bases from J, with 13 bases between. This CDR3 comprises 13 residues. This chain joins TRBV7-9 and TRBJ2-7; tentatively, D is TRBD2 (6 bases). The sample was peripheral blood. The clonotype was recovered from a woman of 80 years or more with acute or convalescent COVID-19. This chain's CDR3 is CASTYWGGYEQYF. The CDR3 bases are TGTGCCAGCACCTACTGGGGAGGCTACGAGCAGTACTTC.